This T cell receptor beta chain was sequenced during a study of post-analysis software for immune sequencing data. Turning to the study itself: Relapsing-remitting, secondary progressive and progressive-relapsing multiple sclerosis were all included among the disease courses. Whole-study findings and limits: Strong co-clustering by F measure linked samples that shared a preparation batch. Controls showed lower frequencies than patients for a few TRBV segments, and TRBV5-6, TRBV5-1 and TRBV20-1 were among these. People with multiple sclerosis had a significantly lower normalized Chao1 diversity than controls did.

cDNA libraries of TCR beta carried unique molecular identifiers. Input of roughly 0.85 to 11 million T cells yielded 550,000 or so cDNA molecules. One entry per CDR3 protein, called by TCRdb with MiXCR from the PCR reads. This table has 600,000 to 750,000 distinct CDR3 sequences, around 60% appearing once. Per the germline V gene, CDR1 is SGHRS and CDR2 is YFSETQ. V lost 0 bases to trimming and J lost 10 bases, with 14 bases between them. The length of the CDR3 is 15 residues. This clonotype occurred once. As yet, its antigen is unknown. The sequence derives from a girl aged 2 to 10 with multiple sclerosis. V gene TRBV5-1 combines with J gene TRBJ1-6; D remains unclear. The sequenced sample was blood. CDR3 amino acids: CASSLGQLTASPLHF. The CDR3 DNA sequence: TGCGCCAGCAGCTTGGGGCAGTTGACTGCATCACCCCTCCACTTT.